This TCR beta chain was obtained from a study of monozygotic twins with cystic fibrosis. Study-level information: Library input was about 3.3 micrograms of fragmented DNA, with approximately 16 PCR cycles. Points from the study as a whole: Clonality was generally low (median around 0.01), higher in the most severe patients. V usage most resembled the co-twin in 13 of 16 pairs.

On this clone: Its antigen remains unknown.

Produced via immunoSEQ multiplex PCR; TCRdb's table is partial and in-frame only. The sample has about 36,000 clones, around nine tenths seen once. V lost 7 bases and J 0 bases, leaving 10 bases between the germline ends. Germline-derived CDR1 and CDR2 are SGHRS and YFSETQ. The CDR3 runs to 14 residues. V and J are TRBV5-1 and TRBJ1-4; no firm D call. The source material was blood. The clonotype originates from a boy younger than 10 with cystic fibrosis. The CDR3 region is CASQLEATNEKLFF. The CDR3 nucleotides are TGCGCCAGCCAACTCGAAGCAACTAATGAAAAACTGTTTTTT.